These 4 T cell receptor beta chains were sequenced from one sample in a study of blood T cell repertoires in COVID-19. Produced via immunoSEQ multiplex PCR; TCRdb's table is partial and in-frame only. The table shows fewer than 100,000 clones, with 82% occurring only once. The material sequenced was peripheral blood. These receptors originate from a man aged 50-59 years with acute or convalescent COVID-19.

In its sample, this clone was seen once. The chain is built from TRBV11-2 and TRBJ2-2, with 11 bases matching TRBD1. The CDR3 is made up of 17 amino acids. Germline CDR1 reads SGHAT; CDR2 reads FQNNGV. Trimming removed 2 bases from V and 6 bases from J; junction bases left unmatched: 8. The CDR3 region has the DNA TGTGCCAGCAGCTTACGCAGGACAGGGGGCGGTCCCGGGGAGCTGTTTTTT. Amino acid sequence: CASSLRRTGGGPGELFF.

The chain couples TRBV7-8 to TRBJ1-2; D gene uncertain. This CDR3 has 13 residues. V was pared by 3 bases and J by 8 bases, with 13 bases between. Germline CDR1 is SGHVS and CDR2 is FQNEAQ. The CDR3 nucleotides are TGTGCCAGCAGCTTCGGTAAACTGAGGGGCTACACCTTC. This gives the protein CASSFGKLRGYTF.

This sequence joins TRBV12-3 or TRBV12-4 and TRBJ1-2, with 9 bases identical to TRBD1. The CDR3 spans 13 residues. Trimming cost V 6 bases and J 7 bases; bases outside gene matches: 6. CDR3 protein: CASRDTGGFGYTF. The CDR3 nucleotides are TGTGCCAGCAGGGATACAGGGGGCTTTGGCTACACCTTC.

The chain uses TRBV11-2 and TRBJ1-1, with 7 bases matching TRBD1. The CDR3 consists of 15 residues. J lost 5 bases, V lost 1 base, and 7 bases had no gene match. Germline V gene sequence: CDR1 SGHAT, CDR2 FQNNGV. This CDR3 is CASSLGRAGGTEAFF. CDR3 nucleotides: TGTGCCAGCAGCTTAGGGAGGGCAGGGGGGACTGAAGCTTTCTTT.